The source of this T cell receptor beta chain is a study of post-analysis software for immune sequencing data. Overall study findings and caveats: In patients, about 5 TRBV segments were more frequent than in controls, with TRBV5-6, TRBV5-1 and TRBV20-1 among them. Significantly lower normalized Chao1 diversity was found in patients with multiple sclerosis relative to controls.

The CDR3 has 15 residues. Germline lookup yields CDR1 SGHRS and CDR2 YFSETQ. V was clipped by 0 bases and J by 1 base, with 9 bases between them. Notes on this clonotype: Its antigen remains unknown.

Unique molecular identifiers had been added to the TCR beta cDNA libraries. One entry per CDR3 protein, called by TCRdb with MiXCR from the PCR reads. The table lists under 650,000 distinct CDR3 sequences, 40% to 50% of them singletons. Sequencing used blood. The receptor comes from a girl aged 5-17 years with multiple sclerosis. The chain couples TRBV5-1 to TRBJ2-3; D unresolved. The CDR3, as DNA: TGCGCCAGCAGCTTGGCCTTGTTAGGCACAGATACGCAGTATTTT. It specifies CASSLALLGTDTQYF.